This T cell receptor beta chain comes out of a study of T-cell memory formation after mild COVID-19 (dated by TCRdb to the early 2020s). Background on the whole study: TCR sequence clusters from the two donors were found to be largely donor specific. T-cell clones expanding and contracting after mild COVID-19 in a couple of donors were tracked by longitudinal TCRalpha and TCRbeta repertoire sequencing. Two young, previously healthy adult volunteers made up the cohort, one male and one female. Summary of the overall study and its limitations: Contracting CD4+ clones appeared mostly in the CM and EM memory subsets, whereas CD8+ clones were enriched in EMRA. Some responding clones were found in pre-infection memory, which suggests that pre-existing cross-reactive memory T cells took part in the SARS-CoV-2 response. Only a couple of mild cases were covered by the study, and larger cohorts that include severe cases with pre-infection samples were considered necessary. SARS-CoV-2 specificity of the second-wave clones peaking on day 37 was not confirmed. Balanced CD4/CD8 phenotypes were observed for clones contracting from day 15 to 85, whereas a bias towards CD4+ was observed for a second wave of clones expanding from day 15 to 37.

The sequencing machine was an Illumina NovaSeq 6000. TCRalpha and TCRbeta cDNA libraries were constructed by 5'RACE with constant-segment primers, with sample barcodes and unique molecular identifiers being introduced. RNA was extracted from every sample with Trizol reagent. Amplification of the libraries took two PCR steps, and the second step added a second sample barcode plus Illumina TruSeq adapters. Libraries were sequenced on an Illumina NovaSeq with 2 x 150 bp paired-end reads. Processing in the source paper ran as follows. The reads were demultiplexed and collapsed into UMI-guided consensus sequences using migec v1.2.7. Using mixcr v2.1.11, UMI consensuses were aligned to TRA and TRB V and J templates and then assembled into clonotypes. Clonotypes were classified as expanded or contracted when called significant by both edgeR and NoisET, with noise models trained on biological replicates. For edgeR calls, the cutoffs were a false discovery rate-adjusted p below 0.01 and a log2 fold-change threshold of 1. As an exploratory analysis of dynamics, max-normalized trajectories of the 1000 most abundant clonotypes were examined by PCA with hierarchical clustering. Separately sequenced CD4+ and CD8+ repertoires were used to assign the CD4 or CD8 phenotype of responding clones. The public reads were run again by TCRdb, first through fastp at Q25 and then through MiXCR, and only productive beta chains were kept. All rows with the same CDR3 protein become a single entry with the most common DNA and genes. In this record, the V and J calls reflect TCRdb's handling and not the investigators' own analysis. This sample lists 200,000 to 250,000 distinct CDR3 sequences; approximately 15% were detected once. Of the sample, about 2% falls within the top ten clones.

In this sample, this clonotype turned up a few times. The specificity of this receptor is unknown. Base qualities are not recorded, but no much larger clone differs from it by a single base. Ficoll-Paque density gradient centrifugation was the method used to isolate PBMCs. V gives up 7 bases and J gives up 4 bases, and the segment between their germline ends measures 12 bases. There are 14 amino acids in the CDR3, from cysteine to phenylalanine inclusive. Only the CDR3 part of the read is kept: 42 bases, read in frame from the first base. CDR1 and CDR2 (SGHRS, YFSETQ) derive from the germline V gene. Sequenced sample: PBMCs or a T cell subset sorted from them (not recorded which). This sequence uses TRBV5-1 and TRBJ2-6, with the D gene not clear enough to name. The receptor was derived from an adult woman who had mild COVID-19 (a few samples of this study predate the infection). The sample titles of this study are shuffled in the database, so cell type and time point are left out; the donor was told from shared clones. The CDR3 corresponds to CASGDPAGANVLTF. The nucleotides are TGCGCCAGCGGAGATCCTGCGGGGGCCAACGTCCTGACTTTC.